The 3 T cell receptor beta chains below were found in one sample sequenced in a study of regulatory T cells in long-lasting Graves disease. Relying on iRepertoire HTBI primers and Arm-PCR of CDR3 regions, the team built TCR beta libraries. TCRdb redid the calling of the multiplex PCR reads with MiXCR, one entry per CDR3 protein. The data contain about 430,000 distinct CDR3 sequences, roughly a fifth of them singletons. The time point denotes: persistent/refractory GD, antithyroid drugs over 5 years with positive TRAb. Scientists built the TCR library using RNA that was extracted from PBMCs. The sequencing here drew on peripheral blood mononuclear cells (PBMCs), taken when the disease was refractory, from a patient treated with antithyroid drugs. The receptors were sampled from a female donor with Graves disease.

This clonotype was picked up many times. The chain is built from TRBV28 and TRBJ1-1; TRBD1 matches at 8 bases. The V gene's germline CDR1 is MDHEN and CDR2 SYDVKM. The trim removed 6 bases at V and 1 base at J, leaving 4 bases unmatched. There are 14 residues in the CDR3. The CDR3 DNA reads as TGTGCCAGCAGCTCACAGGGGGAGAACACTGAAGCTTTCTTT. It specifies CASSSQGENTEAFF.

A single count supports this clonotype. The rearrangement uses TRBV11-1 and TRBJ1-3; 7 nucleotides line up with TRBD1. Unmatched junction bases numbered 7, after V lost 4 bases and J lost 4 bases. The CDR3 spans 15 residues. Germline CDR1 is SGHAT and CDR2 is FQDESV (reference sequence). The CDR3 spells CASSSWDRGGNTIYF. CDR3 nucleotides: TGTGCCAGCAGCTCCTGGGACAGAGGAGGAAACACCATATATTTT.

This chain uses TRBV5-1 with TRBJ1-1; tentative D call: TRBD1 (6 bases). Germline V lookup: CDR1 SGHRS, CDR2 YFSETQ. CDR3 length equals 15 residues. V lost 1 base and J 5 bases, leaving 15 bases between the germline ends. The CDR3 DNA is TGCGCCAGCAGCTTGTTGCTAGGGGGAGAGACTGAAGCTTTCTTT. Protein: CASSLLLGGETEAFF.